A selection of T cell receptor beta chains follows, all from one sample in a study of T cell responses to AZD1222 COVID-19 vaccine. Assay used: immunoSEQ multiplex PCR; TCRdb lists only in-frame clones, some missing. This sample yields roughly 97,000 clones, of which about 88% are seen a single time; 2.8% belongs to the top ten. The sample here was peripheral blood, taken on day 0 of AZD1222 vaccination. Every receptor here comes from an adult in good health. CDR3s include the opening cysteine and the closing phenylalanine or tryptophan. A D gene is named only where the DNA matches it firmly. Size tells how often a clone was seen (once, few, many) or the class of an expanded clone, and some rows leave it out.

-,16,TRBV6-2/TRBV6-3,TRBD1,TRBJ2-2,CASSPGTGAFTGELFF,TGTGCCAGCAGCCCCGGGACAGGGGCTTTCACCGGGGAGCTGTTTTTT
-,14,TRBV3-1/TRBV3-2,TRBD1,TRBJ2-7,CASSPRQGAYEQYF,TGTGCCAGCAGCCCCCGACAGGGAGCCTACGAGCAGTACTTC
-,14,TRBV10-1,-,TRBJ1-2,CASSESGTNYGYTF,TGCGCCAGCAGTGAGTCGGGCACGAACTATGGCTACACCTTC
-,15,TRBV4-1,-,TRBJ1-1,CASRDPGQRNTEAFF,TGCGCCAGCAGAGACCCGGGACAAAGGAACACTGAAGCTTTCTTT
few,17,TRBV4-2,-,TRBJ2-2,CASSQVGRALDTGELFF,TGTGCCAGCAGCCAAGTAGGCCGGGCACTTGACACCGGGGAGCTGTTTTTT
once,15,TRBV28,-,TRBJ1-3,CASSFVGISGNTIYF,TGTGCCAGCAGTTTCGTGGGGATTTCGGGAAACACCATATATTTT
-,14,TRBV20-1,-,TRBJ1-1,CSASRQGLNTEAFF,TGCAGTGCTAGTCGGCAGGGGTTGAACACTGAAGCTTTCTTT
-,15,TRBV18,-,TRBJ1-5,CASSPSPGSGQPQHF,TGTGCCAGCTCACCTTCTCCGGGGTCCGGGCAGCCCCAGCATTTT
-,14,TRBV5-4,-,TRBJ2-2,CASSLDAAGGELFF,TGTGCCAGCAGCTTGGATGCCGCGGGCGGGGAGCTGTTTTTT
-,13,TRBV24-1,-,TRBJ2-3,CAVSAPGTDTQYF,TGTGCCGTATCAGCGCCTGGCACAGATACGCAGTATTTT
-,13,TRBV2,-,TRBJ1-3,CASSQGAGNTIYF,TGTGCCAGCAGTCAAGGAGCTGGAAACACCATATATTTT
few,12,TRBV10-2,-,TRBJ2-7,CASSVAGDEQYF,TGCGCCAGCAGTGTAGCCGGGGACGAGCAGTACTTC
-,14,TRBV6-5,-,TRBJ1-5,CASQSVRGNQPQHF,TGTGCCAGTCAATCAGTGAGGGGCAATCAGCCCCAGCATTTT
-,15,TRBV5-1,-,TRBJ1-1,CASSPAAGVRTEAFF,TGCGCCAGCAGCCCGGCCGCGGGGGTCCGCACTGAAGCTTTCTTT
-,17,TRBV28,-,TRBJ1-6,CASSSPLGVRRNSPLHF,TGTGCCAGCAGCTCGCCGCTAGGGGTTCGGCGGAATTCACCCCTCCACTTT
once,19,TRBV19,TRBD2,TRBJ2-3,CASSISPRLAGEDTDTQYF,TGTGCCAGTAGTATATCCCCTCGGCTAGCGGGGGAGGACACAGATACGCAGTATTTT
few,16,TRBV6-2/TRBV6-3,-,TRBJ1-2,CASSNARTASNYGYTF,TGTGCCAGCAGCAATGCCCGGACAGCTTCTAACTATGGCTACACCTTC
-,15,TRBV18,-,TRBJ2-7,CASSPQTGQGYEQYF,TGTGCCAGCTCACCGCAAACAGGTCAGGGCTACGAGCAGTACTTC
once,16,TRBV6-1,-,TRBJ1-4,CASSEAFSREMEKLFF,TGTGCCAGCAGTGAAGCTTTTTCCAGGGAGATGGAAAAACTGTTTTTT
-,13,TRBV27,-,TRBJ1-2,CASSDRPAYGYTF,TGTGCCAGTTCCGACAGGCCCGCTTATGGCTACACCTTC
-,13,TRBV12-3/TRBV12-4,-,TRBJ1-1,CASTHTAGAEAFF,TGTGCCAGCACCCATACGGCCGGCGCTGAAGCTTTCTTT
-,15,TRBV16,-,TRBJ2-1,CASSPDGVPYNEQFF,TGTGCCAGCAGTCCAGACGGGGTGCCCTACAATGAGCAGTTCTTC
once,14,TRBV19,-,TRBJ2-7,CASSITGRTYEQYF,TGTGCCAGTAGTATTACGGGGCGAACCTACGAGCAGTACTTC
-,13,TRBV6-5,-,TRBJ1-5,CASSYSNQQPQHF,TGTGCCAGCAGTTACTCGAATCAGCAGCCCCAGCATTTT
-,15,TRBV29-1,-,TRBJ1-1,CSVVVAGRMNTEAFF,TGCAGCGTTGTTGTGGCAGGACGAATGAACACTGAAGCTTTCTTT
-,14,TRBV19,-,TRBJ1-2,CASSIGASPFDYTF,TGTGCCAGTAGTATCGGCGCCTCCCCTTTCGACTACACCTTC
-,14,TRBV19,-,TRBJ1-5,CASSIDPSGVPQHF,TGTGCCAGTAGTATAGATCCGAGTGGGGTGCCCCAGCATTTT
-,14,TRBV13,-,TRBJ2-3,CASSSDTSTDTQYF,TGTGCCAGCAGCTCCGACACTAGCACAGATACGCAGTATTTT
medium-sized,15,TRBV7-6,-,TRBJ1-1,CASSLYNRINTEAFF,TGTGCCAGCAGCTTATATAACAGAATTAACACTGAAGCTTTCTTT
-,12,TRBV30,TRBD1,TRBJ1-2,CACTTGGYGYTF,TGTGCCTGTACGACAGGGGGCTATGGCTACACCTTC
once,17,TRBV2,TRBD1,TRBJ1-3,CASSEVFDRVSGNTIYF,TGTGCCAGCAGTGAAGTCTTCGACAGGGTATCTGGAAACACCATATATTTT
-,16,TRBV9,TRBD2,TRBJ2-2,CASSVVASGNTGELFF,TGTGCCAGCAGCGTAGTGGCTAGCGGAAACACCGGGGAGCTGTTTTTT
-,16,TRBV19,-,TRBJ2-3,CASSITGGSGTDTQYF,TGTGCCAGTAGTATAACTGGCGGATCGGGCACAGATACGCAGTATTTT
-,15,TRBV9,TRBD1,TRBJ2-1,CASSVAQGVYNEQFF,TGTGCCAGCAGCGTAGCACAGGGGGTCTACAATGAGCAGTTCTTC
-,14,TRBV2,TRBD1,TRBJ2-7,CASSSDRGYYEQYF,TGTGCCAGCAGCTCTGACAGGGGCTACTACGAGCAGTACTTC
-,17,TRBV9,TRBD1,TRBJ1-1,CASSVGSGQIMNTEAFF,TGTGCCAGCAGCGTAGGTTCGGGACAGATAATGAACACTGAAGCTTTCTTT
-,13,TRBV19,-,TRBJ1-5,CACRTSRNQPQHF,TGTGCCTGTAGGACCTCTAGAAATCAGCCCCAGCATTTT
-,14,TRBV29-1,-,TRBJ2-4,CSVEGSGAKNIQYF,TGCAGCGTTGAAGGTAGCGGAGCCAAAAACATTCAGTACTTC
-,15,TRBV10-3,TRBD2,TRBJ2-7,CAISEAGLVAGEQYF,TGTGCCATCAGTGAGGCGGGACTAGTGGCCGGCGAGCAGTACTTC
-,13,TRBV7-8,-,TRBJ2-3,CASSFDSTDTQYF,TGTGCCAGCAGTTTCGACTCGACAGATACGCAGTATTTT
once,13,TRBV29-1,-,TRBJ1-6,CSVRSSYNSPLHF,TGCAGCGTTAGAAGCTCCTATAATTCACCCCTCCACTTT
-,16,TRBV7-9,-,TRBJ1-1,CASSPGVWGLNTEAFF,TGTGCCAGCAGCCCTGGAGTATGGGGGTTGAACACTGAAGCTTTCTTT
-,15,TRBV4-3,-,TRBJ2-1,CASSQVGGPYNEQFF,TGCGCCAGCAGCCAAGTTGGCGGGCCGTACAATGAGCAGTTCTTC
-,16,TRBV7-9,TRBD2,TRBJ2-3,CASSLMSGGAGDTQYF,TGTGCCAGCAGCTTAATGAGCGGGGGGGCGGGAGATACGCAGTATTTT
-,12,TRBV2,-,TRBJ2-7,CASRGENYEQYF,TGTGCCAGCAGAGGGGAAAACTACGAGCAGTACTTC
-,13,TRBV28,-,TRBJ1-3,CASRIGVGNTIYF,TGTGCCAGCAGAATCGGAGTAGGAAACACCATATATTTT
-,16,TRBV2,-,TRBJ2-3,CASKSGPNRKADTQYF,TGTGCCAGCAAATCGGGACCGAACAGAAAAGCAGATACGCAGTATTTT
-,12,TRBV25-1,-,TRBJ1-4,CASGEAGEKLFF,TGTGCCAGCGGAGAAGCAGGCGAAAAACTGTTTTTT
-,15,TRBV3-1/TRBV3-2,TRBD2,TRBJ2-1,CASSQGLAGANEQFF,TGTGCCAGCAGCCAGGGACTAGCGGGGGCCAATGAGCAGTTCTTC
-,15,TRBV6-5,-,TRBJ1-1,CASSYSRVWINEAFF,TGTGCCAGCAGTTACTCTAGGGTGTGGATTAATGAAGCTTTCTTT
-,14,TRBV11-2,-,TRBJ2-4,CASSLASAKNIQYF,TGTGCCAGCAGCTTGGCCTCAGCCAAAAACATTCAGTACTTC
-,14,TRBV3-1/TRBV3-2,-,TRBJ1-1,CASSPRALGTEAFF,TGTGCCAGCAGCCCCAGGGCCCTGGGCACTGAAGCTTTCTTT
-,15,TRBV6-5,-,TRBJ1-2,CASSYNGGWAQGYTF,TGTGCCAGCAGTTACAACGGCGGCTGGGCGCAGGGCTACACCTTC
-,15,TRBV2,-,TRBJ2-1,CASSEDRGGYNEQFF,TGTGCCAGCAGTGAAGACAGGGGGGGCTACAATGAGCAGTTCTTC